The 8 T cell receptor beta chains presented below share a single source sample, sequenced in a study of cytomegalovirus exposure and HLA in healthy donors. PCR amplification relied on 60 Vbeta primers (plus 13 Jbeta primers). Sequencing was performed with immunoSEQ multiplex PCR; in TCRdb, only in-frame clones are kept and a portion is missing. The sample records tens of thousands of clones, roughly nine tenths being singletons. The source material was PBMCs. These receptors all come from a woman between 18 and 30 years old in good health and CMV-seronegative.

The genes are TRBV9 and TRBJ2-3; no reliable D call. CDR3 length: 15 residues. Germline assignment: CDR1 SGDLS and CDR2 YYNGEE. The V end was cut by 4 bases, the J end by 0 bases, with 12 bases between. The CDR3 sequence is CASSPDISSTDTQYF. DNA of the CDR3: TGTGCCAGCAGCCCTGACATCTCTAGCACAGATACGCAGTATTTT.

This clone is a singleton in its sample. The CDR3: CASSLSPTSGSRATDTQYF. In nucleotides, the CDR3 is TGCGCCAGCAGCTTGTCCCCAACTAGCGGGAGTAGGGCGACAGATACGCAGTATTTT. The chain joins TRBV5-1 to TRBJ2-3; 11 positions match TRBD2. CDR1 SGHRS and CDR2 YFSETQ come from the germline V gene. Germline trimming cut 1 base from V and 3 bases from J; bases unmatched to any gene: 13. CDR3 length: 19 residues.

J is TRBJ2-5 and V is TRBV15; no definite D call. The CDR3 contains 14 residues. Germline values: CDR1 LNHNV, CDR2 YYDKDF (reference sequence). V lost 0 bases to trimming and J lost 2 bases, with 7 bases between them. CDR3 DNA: TGTGCCACCAGCAGAGACAGGCGACAAGAGACCCAGTACTTC. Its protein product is CATSRDRRQETQYF.

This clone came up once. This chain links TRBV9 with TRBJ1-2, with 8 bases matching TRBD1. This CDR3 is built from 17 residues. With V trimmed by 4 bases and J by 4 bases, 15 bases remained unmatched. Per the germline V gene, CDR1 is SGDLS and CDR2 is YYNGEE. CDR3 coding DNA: TGTGCCAGCAGCCCTGCGGCAGGGGGCCCGTATGCCTATGGCTACACCTTC. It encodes CASSPAAGGPYAYGYTF.

DNA of the CDR3: TGTGCCAGCAGCGTAGGAGCGGGAGGGCCGACCGGGGAGCTGTTTTTT. Its translation: CASSVGAGGPTGELFF. The chain employs TRBV9 and TRBJ2-2; TRBD2 matches 10 bases. CDR1 is SGDLS and CDR2 is YYNGEE in the germline V gene. CDR3 length: 16 residues. The junction had 4 bases not matched to a gene; V was cut back by 0 bases and J by 5 bases.

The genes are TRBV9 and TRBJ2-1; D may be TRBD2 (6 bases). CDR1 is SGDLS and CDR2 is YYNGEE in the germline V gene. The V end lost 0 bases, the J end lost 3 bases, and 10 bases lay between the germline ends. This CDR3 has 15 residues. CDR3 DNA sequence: TGTGCCAGCAGCGTAGCGGGAGCTTACTACAATGAGCAGTTCTTC. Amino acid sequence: CASSVAGAYYNEQFF.

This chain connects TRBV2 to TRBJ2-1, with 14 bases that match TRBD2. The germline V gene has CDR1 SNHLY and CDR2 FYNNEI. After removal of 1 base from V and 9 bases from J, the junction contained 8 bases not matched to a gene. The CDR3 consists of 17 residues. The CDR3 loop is CASSEESGTSGSGEQFF. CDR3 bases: TGTGCCAGCAGTGAAGAGTCCGGGACTAGCGGGAGTGGTGAGCAGTTCTTC.

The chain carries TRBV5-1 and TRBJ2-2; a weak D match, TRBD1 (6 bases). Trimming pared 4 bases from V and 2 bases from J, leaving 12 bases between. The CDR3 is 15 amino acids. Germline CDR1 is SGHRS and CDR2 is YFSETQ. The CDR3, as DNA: TGCGCCAGCAGCGAAGGACAGCCTAACACCGGGGAGCTGTTTTTT. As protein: CASSEGQPNTGELFF.